Shown below are 23 T cell receptor beta chains from a single sample sequenced in a study of cytomegalovirus exposure and HLA in healthy donors. Researchers ran the PCR with 60 Vbeta and 13 Jbeta primers. The protocol was immunoSEQ multiplex PCR, while the TCRdb copy is restricted to in-frame clones and leaves out a portion. The sample lists approximately 170,000 clones; about 64% were seen once. The sequenced sample consisted of PBMCs. Receptor source: a man aged 45 to 65 in good health and CMV-seronegative.

The rearrangement joins TRBV29-1 to TRBJ1-3; 12 bases fit TRBD1. This CDR3 contains 14 residues. The germline CDR1 and CDR2 sequences are SQVTM and ANQGSEA. The V and J ends lost 6 bases and 4 bases, in that order; junction bases with no gene match: 4. The CDR3 DNA is TGCAGCGTGAGTGGGACAGGGGGCGGAAACACCATATATTTT. Translation gives CSVSGTGGGNTIYF.

As to this clone: A read error may produce the germline difference seen at one junction end. V is TRBV7-8 and J is TRBJ1-5; 7 positions match TRBD1. Germline lookup yields CDR1 SGHVS and CDR2 FQNEAQ. The CDR3 consists of 21 residues. CDR3 nucleotide sequence: TGTGCCAGCAGCTTCACAAATTTGGACAGGTTAGGGGCAAGTAGCCATCAGCCCCAGCATTTT. This translates into CASSFTNLDRLGASSHQPQHF.

The chain has TRBV13 and TRBJ1-4; D is perhaps TRBD1 (6 bases). Trimming removed 9 bases from V and 5 bases from J, with 13 bases in between. This CDR3 comprises 13 residues. The germline V gene has CDR1 PRHDT and CDR2 FYEKMQ (reference sequence). CDR3 sequence reads: CASQRTDNEKLFF. For the CDR3, the DNA is TGTGCCAGTCAGCGGACAGACAATGAAAAACTGTTTTTT.

The rearrangement links TRBV7-2 to TRBJ2-1, with 9 bases fitting TRBD2. J lost 9 bases, V lost 0 bases, and 6 bases had no gene match. This CDR3 contains 15 residues. Germline V gene lookup returns CDR1 SGHTA and CDR2 FQGNSA. CDR3 amino acids: CASSLAAGGPIEQFF. CDR3 sequence (DNA): TGTGCCAGCAGCTTAGCGGCGGGGGGGCCGATTGAGCAGTTCTTC.

V gene TRBV4-1 combines with J gene TRBJ2-1; D not resolved. This CDR3 contains 16 residues. Trimming shortened V by 0 bases and J by 2 bases, and 11 bases separated the two germline ends. Germline V gives CDR1 MGHRA, CDR2 YSYEKL. The CDR3 DNA sequence: TGCGCCAGCAGCCAAGACCCCCAAGCGACCTACAATGAGCAGTTCTTC. It translates to CASSQDPQATYNEQFF.

The V gene is TRBV7-6, the J gene TRBJ2-5, with TRBD1 identical over 12 bases. The CDR3 has 15 amino acids. The trim removed 5 bases at V and 5 bases at J, leaving 6 bases unmatched. CDR1 and CDR2 (germline): SGHVS, FNYEAQ. The CDR3 bases are TGTGCCAGCAGCCCTGGGACAGGGGGCTGGGAGACCCAGTACTTC. Translated, it gives CASSPGTGGWETQYF. Looking up the rest from reference TRBV7-6 and TRBJ2-5 gives the full variable domain: GAGVSQSPRYKVTKRGQDVALRCDPISGHVSLYWYRQALGQGPEFLTYFNYEAQQDKSGLPNDRFSAERPEGSISTLTIQRTEQRDSAMYRCASSPGTGGWETQYFGPGTRLLVL.

This sequence joins TRBV28 and TRBJ2-7, with TRBD2 matching over 8 bases. Per germline, CDR1 MDHEN and CDR2 SYDVKM. V was clipped by 5 bases and J by 6 bases; unmatched bases: 9. The CDR3 runs to 14 residues. The CDR3 DNA is TGTGCCAGCAGTACCAGGCCCGGGGGGGTCGAGCAGTACTTC. It translates to CASSTRPGGVEQYF.

This chain joins TRBV5-5 and TRBJ2-7, with a possible D match to TRBD1 (5 bases). The CDR3 runs to 14 residues. V was shortened by 0 bases and J by 2 bases, with 9 bases between the two germline ends. Germline V gene data show CDR1 as SGHKS and CDR2 as YYEKEE (reference sequence). In DNA form, the CDR3 reads TGTGCCAGCAGCTTGGACAGGCCCCCCTACGAGCAGTACTTC. Amino acid sequence: CASSLDRPPYEQYF.

The CDR3 region is CASSEFAAGGGADTQYF. CDR3 nucleotide sequence: TGTGCCAGCAGTGAGTTTGCAGCGGGGGGAGGAGCAGATACGCAGTATTTT. The chain is built from TRBV2 and TRBJ2-3; TRBD2 matches 9 bases. The germline gives CDR1 SNHLY, CDR2 FYNNEI. J gave up 4 bases and V 3 bases, and 11 bases lay outside the gene matches. CDR3 size: 17 residues.

This chain joins TRBV21-1 and TRBJ2-3; TRBD1 is taken as the D call from the table, unchecked against the DNA. TRBV21-1 is listed as a pseudogene. The CDR3 is made up of 15 amino acids. CDR3: CASSKDDRCTDTQYF. Written as DNA, the CDR3 is TGTGCCAGCAGCAAAGATGACAGATGCACAGATACGCAGTATTTT.

This rearrangement joins TRBV5-1 to TRBJ2-2; 10 bases align to TRBD1. V lost 4 bases, J lost 4 bases, and 7 bases stayed unmatched. Germline loops: CDR1 SGHRS, CDR2 YFSETQ. The CDR3 runs 16 residues. The CDR3 DNA follows: TGCGCCAGCAGCCTACCAAGGACAGGGGGCACCGGGGAGCTGTTTTTT. Translation gives CASSLPRTGGTGELFF.

Here the CDR3 reads CASSPTGGGELFF. The CDR3 DNA is TGTGCCAGCAGCCCTACAGGTGGCGGGGAGCTGTTTTTT. The gene calls are TRBV9 and TRBJ2-2; D might be TRBD1 (5 bases). The CDR3 consists of 13 residues. V shed 4 bases and J shed 7 bases, with 11 bases lying between them. Germline V gene sequence: CDR1 SGDLS, CDR2 YYNGEE.

The V and J genes are TRBV28 and TRBJ2-3; no reliable D call. V lost 7 bases and J lost 2, with 10 bases in between. The CDR3 has 13 amino acids. CDR1 and CDR2 (germline): MDHEN, SYDVKM. CDR3: CASMFQLTDTQYF. The DNA for the CDR3 is TGTGCCAGCATGTTCCAACTCACAGATACGCAGTATTTT.

This clone was seen a single time. The CDR3: CASRTQGENTEAFF. CDR3 coding DNA: TGTGCCAGCAGAACGCAGGGGGAGAACACTGAAGCTTTCTTT. The chain joins TRBV5-4 to TRBJ1-1; 7 bases are shared with TRBD1. This CDR3 is built from 14 residues. V trimming: 5 bases; J trimming: 1 base; junction bases outside the gene matches: 5. CDR1 and CDR2 from the germline V gene are SGHNT and YYREEE (reference sequence).

V gene TRBV4-1 combines with J gene TRBJ1-6; the match to TRBD1 covers 8 bases. V lost 0 bases, J lost 8 bases, and 9 bases stayed unmatched. This CDR3 has 17 residues. CDR1 and CDR2 (germline): MGHRA, YSYEKL. CDR3: CASSQDSGGQAHSPLHF. The CDR3 DNA reads TGCGCCAGCAGCCAAGATTCGGGGGGACAGGCCCATTCACCCCTCCACTTT.

The table lists this clone with a few counts. This rearrangement joins TRBV6-5 to TRBJ1-1, with a weak D call TRBD1 (5 bases). The V end was cut by 4 bases, the J end by 5 bases, with 14 bases between. There are 14 residues in the CDR3. Germline CDR1 MNHEY, CDR2 SVGAGI. CDR3 DNA sequence: TGTGCCAGCAGTTCTTTTATGGGGGGAACTGAAGCTTTCTTT. Its protein product is CASSSFMGGTEAFF.

The chain couples TRBV4-3 to TRBJ2-2; 7 bases align to TRBD2. V trimming: 0 bases; J trimming: 7 bases; junction bases outside the gene matches: 5. The CDR3 extends over 15 amino acids. Germline CDR1 is LGHNA and CDR2 is YSLEER. CDR3 loop: CASSQDQAGIGELFF. The CDR3 DNA sequence: TGCGCCAGCAGCCAAGATCAAGCGGGAATCGGGGAGCTGTTTTTT.

This clone was counted once. The V gene is TRBV5-6, the J gene TRBJ2-7, with unresolved D. The length of the CDR3 is 13 residues. The V end was cut by 3 bases, the J end by 4 bases, with 11 bases between. CDR1 and CDR2 from the germline V gene are SGHDT and YYEEEE. The CDR3 coding sequence is TGTGCCAGCAGCTCTCGCCCGGTGTACGAGCAGTACTTC. Translating gives CASSSRPVYEQYF.

This chain connects TRBV4-1 to TRBJ2-5; D is undetermined. Near its end, the DNA agrees better with TRBJ2-7, so the J call may be wrong. The CDR3 is made up of 15 amino acids. The V gene's germline CDR1 is MGHRA and CDR2 YSYEKL. The CDR3 bases are TGCGCCAGCAGCCCCGCTCTGGGCAGTTCCTACGAGCAGTACTTC. Amino acid sequence: CASSPALGSSYEQYF.

The chain links TRBV4-2 to TRBJ2-7, with unresolved D. This CDR3 is built from 14 residues. Per germline, CDR1 LGHNA and CDR2 YNFKEQ. The ends were cut back, 1 base at V and 4 bases at J, with 11 bases in the middle. The CDR3 sequence: CASSQATTGYEQYF. The CDR3 coding sequence is TGTGCCAGCAGCCAAGCGACCACCGGGTACGAGCAGTACTTC.

The chain links TRBV10-2 to TRBJ1-1; 8 positions match TRBD1. CDR3 length equals 16 residues. Germline-derived CDR1 and CDR2 are WSHSY and SAAADI. V trimming: 3 bases; J trimming: 4 bases; junction bases outside the gene matches: 10. The CDR3 reads CASSERPGGGGTEAFF. The CDR3 region has the DNA TGCGCCAGCAGTGAAAGGCCAGGGGGCGGAGGCACTGAAGCTTTCTTT.

This rearrangement joins TRBV5-1 to TRBJ1-3; D possibly corresponds to TRBD1 (5 bases). This CDR3 region has 15 residues. Germline loops: CDR1 SGHRS, CDR2 YFSETQ. The V gene lost 5 bases and the J gene lost 3 bases, with 15 bases spanning the gap. The CDR3 spells CASSSAGTGGNTIYF. The CDR3 DNA reads as TGCGCCAGCAGTTCAGCGGGGACGGGTGGAAACACCATATATTTT.

The chain has TRBV7-2 and TRBJ1-1; D not resolved. CDR3 length: 11 residues. Germline V CDR1 and CDR2: SGHTA, FQGNSA. V lost 0 bases and J 11 bases, leaving 7 bases between the germline ends. The CDR3 DNA reads as TGTGCCAGCAGCTTAGCGAGTGAGGCTTTCTTT. This codes for CASSLASEAFF.